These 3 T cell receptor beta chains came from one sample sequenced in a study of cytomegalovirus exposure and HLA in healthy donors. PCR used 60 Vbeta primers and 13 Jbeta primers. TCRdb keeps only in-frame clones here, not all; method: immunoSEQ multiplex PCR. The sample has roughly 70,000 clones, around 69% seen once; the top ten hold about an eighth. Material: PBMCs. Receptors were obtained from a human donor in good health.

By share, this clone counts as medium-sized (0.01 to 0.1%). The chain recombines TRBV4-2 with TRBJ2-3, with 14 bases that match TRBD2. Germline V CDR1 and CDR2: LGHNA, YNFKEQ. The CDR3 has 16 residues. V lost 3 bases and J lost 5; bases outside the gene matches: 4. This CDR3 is CASSHTGTSGGDTQYF. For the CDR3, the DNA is TGTGCCAGCAGCCATACCGGGACTAGCGGGGGAGATACGCAGTATTTT.

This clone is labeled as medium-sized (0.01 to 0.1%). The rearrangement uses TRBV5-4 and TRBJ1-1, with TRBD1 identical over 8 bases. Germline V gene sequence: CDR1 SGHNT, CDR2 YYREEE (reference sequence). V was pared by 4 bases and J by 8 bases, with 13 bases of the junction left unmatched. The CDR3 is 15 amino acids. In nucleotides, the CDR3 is TGTGCCAGCAGCCCGGACAGGGACCCTGATAGGGAAGCTTTCTTT. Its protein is CASSPDRDPDREAFF.

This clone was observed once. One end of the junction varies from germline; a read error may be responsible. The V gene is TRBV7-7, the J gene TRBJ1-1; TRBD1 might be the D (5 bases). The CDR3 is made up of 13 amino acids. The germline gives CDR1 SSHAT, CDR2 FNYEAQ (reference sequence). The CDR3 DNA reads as TGTGCTAGCAGCTCTGGGGCTAACACTGAAGCTTTCTTT. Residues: CASSSGANTEAFF. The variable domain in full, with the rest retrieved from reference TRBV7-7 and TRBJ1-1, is GAGVSQSPRYKVTKRGQDVTLRCDPISSHATLYWYQQALGQGPEFLTYFNYEAQPDKSGLPSDRFSAERPEGSISTLTIQRTEQRDSAMYRCASSSGANTEAFFGQGTRLTVV.